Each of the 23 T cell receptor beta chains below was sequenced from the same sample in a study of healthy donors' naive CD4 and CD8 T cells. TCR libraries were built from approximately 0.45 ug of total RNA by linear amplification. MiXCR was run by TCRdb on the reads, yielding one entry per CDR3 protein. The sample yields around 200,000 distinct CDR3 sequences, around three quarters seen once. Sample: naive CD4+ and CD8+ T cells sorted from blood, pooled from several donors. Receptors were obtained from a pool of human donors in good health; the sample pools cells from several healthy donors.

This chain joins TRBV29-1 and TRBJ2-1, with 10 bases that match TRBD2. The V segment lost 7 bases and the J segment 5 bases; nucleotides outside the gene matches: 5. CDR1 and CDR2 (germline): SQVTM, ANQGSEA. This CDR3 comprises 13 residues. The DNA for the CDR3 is TGCAGCGGTCTAGCGGGGGTAAACAATGAGCAGTTCTTC. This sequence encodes CSGLAGVNNEQFF.

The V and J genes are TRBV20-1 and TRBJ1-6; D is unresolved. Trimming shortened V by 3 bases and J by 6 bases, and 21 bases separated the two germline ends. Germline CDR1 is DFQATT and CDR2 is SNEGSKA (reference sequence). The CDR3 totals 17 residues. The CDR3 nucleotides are TGCAGTGCTAGGGGAGATGGAGCTTCCCCGTCTAATTCACCCCTCCACTTT. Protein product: CSARGDGASPSNSPLHF.

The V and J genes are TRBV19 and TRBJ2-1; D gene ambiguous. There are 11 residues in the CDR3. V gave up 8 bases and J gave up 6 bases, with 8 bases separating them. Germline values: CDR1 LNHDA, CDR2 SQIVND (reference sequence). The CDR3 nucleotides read TGTGCCAGTCGTCTCGCCAATGAGCAGTTCTTC. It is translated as CASRLANEQFF.

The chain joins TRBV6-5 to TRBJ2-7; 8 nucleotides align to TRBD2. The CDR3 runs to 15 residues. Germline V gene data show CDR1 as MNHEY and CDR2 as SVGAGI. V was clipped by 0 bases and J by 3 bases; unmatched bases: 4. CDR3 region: CASSYSGLAGYEQYF. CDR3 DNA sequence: TGTGCCAGCAGTTACTCAGGGCTAGCGGGCTACGAGCAGTACTTC.

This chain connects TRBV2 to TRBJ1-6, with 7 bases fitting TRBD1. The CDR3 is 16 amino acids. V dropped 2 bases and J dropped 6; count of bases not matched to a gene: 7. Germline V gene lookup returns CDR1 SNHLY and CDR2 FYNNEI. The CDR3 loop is CASSEFVGGGNSPLHF. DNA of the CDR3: TGTGCCAGCAGTGAATTTGTAGGGGGCGGTAATTCACCCCTCCACTTT.

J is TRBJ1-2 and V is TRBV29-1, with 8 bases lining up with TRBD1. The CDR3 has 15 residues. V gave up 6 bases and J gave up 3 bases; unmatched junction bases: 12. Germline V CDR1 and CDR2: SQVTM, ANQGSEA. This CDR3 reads CSVLVRTGMDYGYTF. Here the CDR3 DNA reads TGCAGCGTACTAGTTCGGACAGGGATGGACTATGGCTACACCTTC.

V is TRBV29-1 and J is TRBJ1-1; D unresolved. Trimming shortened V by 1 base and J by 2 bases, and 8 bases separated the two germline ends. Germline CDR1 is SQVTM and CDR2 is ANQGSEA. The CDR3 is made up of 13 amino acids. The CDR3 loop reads CSVEGQANTEAFF. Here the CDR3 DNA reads TGCAGCGTTGAAGGGCAGGCAAACACTGAAGCTTTCTTT.

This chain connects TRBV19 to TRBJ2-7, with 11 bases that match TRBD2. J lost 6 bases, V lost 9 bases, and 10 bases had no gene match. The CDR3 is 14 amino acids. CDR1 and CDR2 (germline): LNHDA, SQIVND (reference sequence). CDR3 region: CASQPGTSGIEQYF. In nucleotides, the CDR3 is TGTGCCAGCCAGCCAGGGACTAGCGGAATCGAGCAGTACTTC.

The CDR3 region is CASSLDYGFETQYF. In DNA, the CDR3 is TGTGCCAGCAGCCTGGATTACGGGTTCGAGACCCAGTACTTC. The rearrangement uses TRBV6-2 or TRBV6-3 and TRBJ2-5, with unresolved D. V was shortened by 6 bases and J by 5 bases, with 16 bases between the two germline ends. The CDR3 is 14 amino acids. CDR1 is MNHEY and CDR2 is SVGEGT in the germline V gene.

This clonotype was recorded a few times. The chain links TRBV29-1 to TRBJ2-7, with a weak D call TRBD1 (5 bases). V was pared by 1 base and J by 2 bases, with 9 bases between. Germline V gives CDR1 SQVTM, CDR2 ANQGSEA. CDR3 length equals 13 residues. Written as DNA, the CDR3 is TGCAGCGTTGAAGGGAAGGGGACCTACGAGCAGTACTTC. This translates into CSVEGKGTYEQYF.

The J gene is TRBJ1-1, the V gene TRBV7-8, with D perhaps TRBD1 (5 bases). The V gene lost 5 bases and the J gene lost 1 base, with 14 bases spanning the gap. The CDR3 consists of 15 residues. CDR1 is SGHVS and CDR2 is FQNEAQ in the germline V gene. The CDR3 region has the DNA TGTGCCAGCAGCGTTGGTCGGGACGGGAACACTGAAGCTTTCTTT. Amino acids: CASSVGRDGNTEAFF. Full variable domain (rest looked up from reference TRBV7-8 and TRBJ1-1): GAGVSQSPRYKVAKRGQDVALRCDPISGHVSLFWYQQALGQGPEFLTYFQNEAQLDKSGLPSDRFFAERPEGSVSTLKIQRTQQEDSAVYLCASSVGRDGNTEAFFGQGTRLTVV.

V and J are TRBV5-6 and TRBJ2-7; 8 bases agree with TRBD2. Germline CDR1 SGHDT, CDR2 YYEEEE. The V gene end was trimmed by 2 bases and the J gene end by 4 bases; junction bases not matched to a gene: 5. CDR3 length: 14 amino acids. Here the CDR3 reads CASSLAGDWYEQYF. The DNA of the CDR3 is TGTGCCAGCAGCTTAGCGGGGGACTGGTACGAGCAGTACTTC.

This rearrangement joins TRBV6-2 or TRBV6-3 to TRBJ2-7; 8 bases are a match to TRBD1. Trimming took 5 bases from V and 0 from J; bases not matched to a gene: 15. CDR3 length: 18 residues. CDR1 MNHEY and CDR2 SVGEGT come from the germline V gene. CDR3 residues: CASSGAPGQVLSSYEQYF. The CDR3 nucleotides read TGTGCCAGCAGTGGCGCTCCGGGACAGGTTCTTAGCTCCTACGAGCAGTACTTC.

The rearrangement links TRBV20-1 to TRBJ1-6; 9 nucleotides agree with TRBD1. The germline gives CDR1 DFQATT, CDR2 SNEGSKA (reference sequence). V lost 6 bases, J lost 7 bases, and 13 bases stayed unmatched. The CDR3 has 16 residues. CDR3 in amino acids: CSAPATGTGTNSPLHF. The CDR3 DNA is TGCAGTGCCCCCGCTACCGGGACAGGGACCAATTCACCCCTCCACTTT.

This chain's CDR3 is CASSIQSRGSYGYTF. The CDR3, as DNA: TGTGCCAGTAGTATACAGAGCCGCGGGAGCTATGGCTACACCTTC. The genes are TRBV19 and TRBJ1-2; unclear D gene. Germline V gene lookup returns CDR1 LNHDA and CDR2 SQIVND (reference sequence). The length of the CDR3 is 15 residues. Trimming removed 2 bases from V and 4 bases from J, with 14 bases in between.

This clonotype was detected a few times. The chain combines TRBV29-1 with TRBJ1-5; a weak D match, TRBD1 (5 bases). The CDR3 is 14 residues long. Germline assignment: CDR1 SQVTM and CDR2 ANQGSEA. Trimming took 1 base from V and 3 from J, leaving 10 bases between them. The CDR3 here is CSVEGDGDNQPQHF. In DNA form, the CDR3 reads TGCAGCGTTGAAGGGGACGGTGACAATCAGCCCCAGCATTTT.

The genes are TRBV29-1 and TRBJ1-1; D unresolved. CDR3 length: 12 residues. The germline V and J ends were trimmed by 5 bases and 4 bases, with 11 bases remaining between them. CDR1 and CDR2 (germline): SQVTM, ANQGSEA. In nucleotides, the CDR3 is TGCAGCGTTCCCATGATAGGCACTGAAGCTTTCTTT. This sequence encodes CSVPMIGTEAFF.

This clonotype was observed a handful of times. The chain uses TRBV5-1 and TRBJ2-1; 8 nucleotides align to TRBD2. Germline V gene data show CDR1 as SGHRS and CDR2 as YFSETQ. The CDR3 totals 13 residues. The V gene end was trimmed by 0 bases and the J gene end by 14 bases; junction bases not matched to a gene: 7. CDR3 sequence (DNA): TGCGCCAGCAGCTTGGCCGATAGCGGGGATAAGTTCTTC. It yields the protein CASSLADSGDKFF.

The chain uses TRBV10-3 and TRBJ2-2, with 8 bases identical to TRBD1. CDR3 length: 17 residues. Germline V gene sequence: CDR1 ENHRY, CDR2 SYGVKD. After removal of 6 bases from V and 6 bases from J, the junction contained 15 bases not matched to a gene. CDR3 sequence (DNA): TGTGCCATCAGAGCCCTGGCACGCAGGGGGCGGGCCGGGGAGCTGTTTTTT. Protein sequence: CAIRALARRGRAGELFF.

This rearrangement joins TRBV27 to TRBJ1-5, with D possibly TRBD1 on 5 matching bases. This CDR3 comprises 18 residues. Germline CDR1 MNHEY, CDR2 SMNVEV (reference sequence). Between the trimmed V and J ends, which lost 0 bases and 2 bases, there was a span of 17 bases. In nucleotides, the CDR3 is TGTGCCAGCAGTTTATCCCCGCCGTGGGGGGTTGGCAATCAGCCCCAGCATTTT. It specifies CASSLSPPWGVGNQPQHF.

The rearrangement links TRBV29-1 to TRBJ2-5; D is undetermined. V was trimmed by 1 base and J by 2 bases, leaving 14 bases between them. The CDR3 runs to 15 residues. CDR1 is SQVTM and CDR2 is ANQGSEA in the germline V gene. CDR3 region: CSVEVSDTMQETQYF. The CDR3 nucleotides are TGCAGCGTTGAAGTCTCAGACACAATGCAAGAGACCCAGTACTTC.

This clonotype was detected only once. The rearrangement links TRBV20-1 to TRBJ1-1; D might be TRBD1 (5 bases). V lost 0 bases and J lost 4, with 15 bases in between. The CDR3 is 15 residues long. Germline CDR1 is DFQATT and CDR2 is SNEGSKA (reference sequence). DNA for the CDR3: TGCAGTGCTAGAGATGCGGGGAGGGACGGCACTGAAGCTTTCTTT. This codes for CSARDAGRDGTEAFF.

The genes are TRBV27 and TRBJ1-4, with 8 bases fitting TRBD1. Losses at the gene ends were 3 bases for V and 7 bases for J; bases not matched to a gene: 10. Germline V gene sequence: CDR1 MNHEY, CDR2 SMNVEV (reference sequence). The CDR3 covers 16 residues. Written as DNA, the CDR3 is TGTGCCAGCAGTTTCCTTAACAGGGGGGCTTTTGAAAAACTGTTTTTT. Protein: CASSFLNRGAFEKLFF.